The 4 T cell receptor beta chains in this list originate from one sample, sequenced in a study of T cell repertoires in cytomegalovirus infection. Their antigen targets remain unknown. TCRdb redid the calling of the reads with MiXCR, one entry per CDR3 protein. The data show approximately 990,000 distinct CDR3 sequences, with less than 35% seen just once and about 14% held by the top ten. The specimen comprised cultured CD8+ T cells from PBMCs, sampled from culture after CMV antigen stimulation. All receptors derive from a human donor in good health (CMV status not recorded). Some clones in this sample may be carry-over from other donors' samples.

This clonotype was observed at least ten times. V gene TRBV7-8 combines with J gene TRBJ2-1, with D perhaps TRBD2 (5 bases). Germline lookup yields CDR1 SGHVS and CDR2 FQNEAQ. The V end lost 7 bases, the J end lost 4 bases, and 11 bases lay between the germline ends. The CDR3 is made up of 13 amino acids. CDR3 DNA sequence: TGTGCCAGCACCCTACGGGGTTACAATGAGCAGTTCTTC. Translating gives CASTLRGYNEQFF. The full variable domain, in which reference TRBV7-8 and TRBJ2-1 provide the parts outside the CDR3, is GAGVSQSPRYKVAKRGQDVALRCDPISGHVSLFWYQQALGQGPEFLTYFQNEAQLDKSGLPSDRFFAERPEGSVSTLKIQRTQQEDSAVYLCASTLRGYNEQFFGPGTRLTVL.

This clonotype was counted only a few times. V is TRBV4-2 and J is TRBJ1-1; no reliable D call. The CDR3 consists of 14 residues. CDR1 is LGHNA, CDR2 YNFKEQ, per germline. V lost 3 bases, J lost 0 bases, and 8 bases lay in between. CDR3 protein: CASSQIRMNTEAFF. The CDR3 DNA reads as TGTGCCAGCAGCCAGATCAGAATGAACACTGAAGCTTTCTTT.

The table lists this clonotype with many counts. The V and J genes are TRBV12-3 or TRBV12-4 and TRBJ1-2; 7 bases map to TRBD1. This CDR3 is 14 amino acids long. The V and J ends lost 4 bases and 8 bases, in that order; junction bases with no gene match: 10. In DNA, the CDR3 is TGTGCCAGCAGTTCCCCGGGAGGGGGCCGGGGCTACACCTTC. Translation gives CASSSPGGGRGYTF.

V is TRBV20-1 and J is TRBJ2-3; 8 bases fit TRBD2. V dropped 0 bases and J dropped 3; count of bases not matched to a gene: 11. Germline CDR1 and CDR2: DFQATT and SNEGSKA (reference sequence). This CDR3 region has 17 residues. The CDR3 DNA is TGCAGTGCTAGAGATCCTTCCCGGGGGGGCGGGACAGATACGCAGTATTTT. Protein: CSARDPSRGGGTDTQYF.